Below are 22 T cell receptor beta chains sequenced from a single sample in a study of blood T cell repertoires in COVID-19. Assay used: immunoSEQ multiplex PCR; TCRdb lists only in-frame clones, some missing. This table holds about 98,000 clones, about nine tenths found once. Input material: peripheral blood. These receptors were collected from a woman between 45 and 60 years old with COVID-19, enrolled during active disease.

This clone was picked up a small number of times. The chain is built from TRBV6-5 and TRBJ1-2; maybe TRBD1 (5 bases). The ends were cut back, 7 bases at V and 5 bases at J, with 11 bases in the middle. CDR3 size: 12 residues. The germline CDR1 and CDR2 sequences are MNHEY and SVGAGI. The DNA of the CDR3 is TGTGCCAGCATCGGGGGGGTTTATGGCTACACCTTC. Translation gives CASIGGVYGYTF.

This clone is a singleton in its sample. The gene calls are TRBV11-3 and TRBJ1-2; the match to TRBD1 covers 7 bases. The CDR3 runs to 13 residues. Germline lookup yields CDR1 SGHNT and CDR2 YENEEA. Trimming cost V 2 bases and J 8 bases; bases outside gene matches: 5. Here the CDR3 reads CASSLNLGQGYTF. In DNA form, the CDR3 reads TGTGCCAGCAGCTTAAACTTGGGACAGGGCTACACCTTC.

The V call is TRBV25-1, the J call TRBJ1-2, with unresolved D. The CDR3 covers 11 residues. Per the germline V gene, CDR1 is MGHDK and CDR2 is SYGVNS. Trimming left V 2 bases short and J 8 bases short, with 6 bases between. CDR3: CASSENNGYTF. The CDR3 bases are TGTGCCAGCAGTGAAAACAACGGCTACACCTTC.

This chain uses TRBV11-2 with TRBJ1-2, with unresolved D. Germline V CDR1 and CDR2: SGHAT, FQNNGV. The V and J ends lost 9 bases and 1 base respectively, with 12 bases between them. The CDR3 length is 13 residues. CDR3 loop: CASSDGLNYGYTF. DNA of the CDR3: TGTGCCAGTTCCGACGGACTTAACTATGGCTACACCTTC.

V is TRBV29-1 and J is TRBJ1-2, with 9 bases that match TRBD1. The CDR3 sequence is 15 residues long. Looked up from germline, CDR1 is SQVTM and CDR2 is ANQGSEA. J was trimmed by 3 bases and V by 3 bases; bases with no gene match: 8. The CDR3 region is CSVDSGQGKDYGYTF. DNA for the CDR3: TGCAGCGTTGACTCGGGACAGGGCAAGGACTATGGCTACACCTTC.

This chain links TRBV19 with TRBJ2-7; D is unresolved. The germline V gene encodes CDR1 LNHDA and CDR2 SQIVND (reference sequence). This CDR3 has 13 residues. Trimming shortened V by 5 bases and J by 3 bases, and 11 bases separated the two germline ends. CDR3 sequence: CASSPAALYEQYF. Written as DNA, the CDR3 is TGTGCCAGTAGTCCCGCCGCGCTCTACGAGCAGTACTTC.

This chain connects TRBV5-7 to TRBJ1-4, with no clear D. TRBV5-7 belongs to the ORF category, with a function that is uncertain. Trimming took 2 bases from V and 0 from J, leaving 14 bases between them. The CDR3 covers 17 residues. In nucleotides, the CDR3 is TGTGCCAGCAGCTTAATGTGGTTGGCAGCAACTAATGAAAAACTGTTTTTT. Amino acid sequence: CASSLMWLAATNEKLFF.

This clone was observed once. Written as DNA, the CDR3 is TGTGCCAGCAGCTTAGCTAGCGGGGGATACAATGAGCAGTTCTTC. As protein: CASSLASGGYNEQFF. This chain uses TRBV7-2 with TRBJ2-1, with 9 bases matching TRBD2. The V and J ends lost 0 bases and 4 bases, in that order; junction bases with no gene match: 1. This CDR3 has 15 amino acids. Germline V gene data show CDR1 as SGHTA and CDR2 as FQGNSA.

The gene calls are TRBV30 and TRBJ2-7; D not resolved. Trimming pared 2 bases from V and 6 bases from J, leaving 14 bases between. From germline, CDR1 is GTSNPN and CDR2 SVGIG (reference sequence). There are 13 residues in the CDR3. The CDR3 bases are TGTGCCTGGAGTACATCATACGCCCCCGAGCAGTACTTC. Its protein is CAWSTSYAPEQYF.

The rearrangement links TRBV7-9 to TRBJ1-3; no clear D gene. The germline V and J ends were trimmed by 1 base and 9 bases, with 13 bases remaining between them. Germline V lookup: CDR1 SEHNR, CDR2 FQNEAQ (reference sequence). This CDR3 spans 14 amino acids. CDR3 region: CASSLERHGGTIYF. The CDR3 nucleotides read TGTGCCAGCAGCTTAGAGCGACATGGAGGCACCATATATTTT.

The chain couples TRBV2 to TRBJ2-1; D possibly corresponds to TRBD2 (6 bases). Trimming took 1 base from V and 0 from J, leaving 10 bases between them. Germline loops: CDR1 SNHLY, CDR2 FYNNEI. The CDR3 is 16 residues long. Here the CDR3 DNA reads TGTGCCAGCAGTGAAGGCGGGGCGAGCTCCTACAATGAGCAGTTCTTC. It specifies CASSEGGASSYNEQFF.

The chain recombines TRBV6-6 with TRBJ2-7; 10 bases are a match to TRBD1. Germline V lookup: CDR1 MNHNY, CDR2 SVGAGI (reference sequence). V trimming: 5 bases; J trimming: 2 bases; junction bases outside the gene matches: 6. The CDR3 has 15 residues. The CDR3 sequence is CASSPGQGRAYEQYF. Written as DNA, the CDR3 is TGTGCCAGCAGTCCGGGACAGGGGAGGGCCTACGAGCAGTACTTC.

The chain has TRBV19 and TRBJ2-3; TRBD2 matches at 13 bases. CDR1 is LNHDA, CDR2 SQIVND, per germline (reference sequence). The CDR3 length is 16 residues. V trimming: 6 bases; J trimming: 5 bases; junction bases outside the gene matches: 8. CDR3 sequence reads: CASRKLAGGLGDTQYF. The DNA of the CDR3 is TGTGCCAGTAGAAAACTAGCGGGGGGGCTCGGAGATACGCAGTATTTT. The complete variable domain, with remaining parts taken from reference TRBV19 and TRBJ2-3, reads DGGITQSPKYLFRKEGQNVTLSCEQNLNHDAMYWYRQDPGQGLRLIYYSQIVNDFQKGDIAEGYSVSREKKESFPLTVTSAQKNPTAFYLCASRKLAGGLGDTQYFGPGTRLTVL.

This chain connects TRBV11-3 to TRBJ2-3; the D gene is possibly TRBD2 (6 bases). Deletions cut 5 bases from V and 2 bases from J, with 14 bases between. Germline loops: CDR1 SGHNT, CDR2 YENEEA. The CDR3 is 15 residues long. CDR3 sequence (DNA): TGTGCCAGCAGCGGTGGGGGACTGGTCACAGATACGCAGTATTTT. It specifies CASSGGGLVTDTQYF.

The V gene is TRBV27, the J gene TRBJ2-7; tentative D call: TRBD2 (6 bases). V was pared by 8 bases and J by 2 bases, with 13 bases between. The CDR3 spans 13 residues. Germline V gives CDR1 MNHEY, CDR2 SMNVEV (reference sequence). The CDR3, as DNA: TGTGCCAGCGCCGGGACTCCGACCTACGAGCAGTACTTC. Translating it yields CASAGTPTYEQYF.

The rearrangement uses TRBV27 and TRBJ2-3; D is perhaps TRBD2 (5 bases). V lost 6 bases and J lost 6, with 16 bases in between. This CDR3 region has 14 residues. CDR1 is MNHEY and CDR2 is SMNVEV in the germline V gene (reference sequence). The DNA for the CDR3 is TGTGCCAGCAGCACCTGGCGGGCTGGGGATACGCAGTATTTT. Its translation is CASSTWRAGDTQYF.

The chain joins TRBV19 to TRBJ2-1, with D perhaps matching TRBD2 (6 bases). Germline assignment: CDR1 LNHDA and CDR2 SQIVND (reference sequence). V was trimmed by 3 bases and J by 0 bases, leaving 24 bases between them. The CDR3 sequence is 20 residues long. The CDR3 sequence is CASSIGPIPWGESSYNEQFF. In nucleotides, the CDR3 is TGTGCCAGTAGTATCGGACCTATCCCCTGGGGGGAGAGCTCCTACAATGAGCAGTTCTTC.

The V and J genes are TRBV19 and TRBJ1-1; 11 bases fit TRBD1. CDR3 length equals 15 residues. Germline CDR1 reads LNHDA; CDR2 reads SQIVND (reference sequence). V was pared by 6 bases and J by 4 bases, with 7 bases of the junction left unmatched. The CDR3 DNA sequence: TGTGCCAGTAGCCAAACCGGGACAGGGGGCACTGAAGCTTTCTTT. It specifies CASSQTGTGGTEAFF.

This chain links TRBV7-8 with TRBJ2-1; 10 bases align to TRBD1. J gave up 4 bases and V 6 bases, and 9 bases lay outside the gene matches. The CDR3 loop spans 16 amino acids. Germline loops: CDR1 SGHVS, CDR2 FQNEAQ. CDR3 sequence (DNA): TGTGCCAGCAGTTTCGGGACAGGGGTTATGTACAATGAGCAGTTCTTC. Residues: CASSFGTGVMYNEQFF.

The chain couples TRBV11-3 to TRBJ1-5; D is unresolved. Germline V CDR1 and CDR2: SGHNT, YENEEA. V gave up 5 bases and J gave up 4 bases, with 9 bases separating them. CDR3 length: 13 amino acids. The chain's CDR3 is CASSTTSNQPQHF. The CDR3 region has the DNA TGTGCCAGCAGCACGACATCAAATCAGCCCCAGCATTTT.

The chain combines TRBV29-1 with TRBJ1-2; D possibly corresponds to TRBD1 (6 bases). The CDR3 extends over 13 amino acids. Germline CDR1 SQVTM, CDR2 ANQGSEA. Trimming removed 4 bases from V and 1 base from J, with 10 bases in between. Written as DNA, the CDR3 is TGCAGCGTTGGGGGACATTTTAACTATGGCTACACCTTC. Its translation is CSVGGHFNYGYTF.

J is TRBJ2-1 and V is TRBV9; TRBD1 is a possible D gene (6 bases). Trimming took 7 bases from V and 6 from J, leaving 14 bases between them. The CDR3 has 13 residues. Germline V gives CDR1 SGDLS, CDR2 YYNGEE. CDR3 in DNA: TGTGCCAGCGGTAGGGGGTTATCCAATGAGCAGTTCTTC. Amino acids: CASGRGLSNEQFF.